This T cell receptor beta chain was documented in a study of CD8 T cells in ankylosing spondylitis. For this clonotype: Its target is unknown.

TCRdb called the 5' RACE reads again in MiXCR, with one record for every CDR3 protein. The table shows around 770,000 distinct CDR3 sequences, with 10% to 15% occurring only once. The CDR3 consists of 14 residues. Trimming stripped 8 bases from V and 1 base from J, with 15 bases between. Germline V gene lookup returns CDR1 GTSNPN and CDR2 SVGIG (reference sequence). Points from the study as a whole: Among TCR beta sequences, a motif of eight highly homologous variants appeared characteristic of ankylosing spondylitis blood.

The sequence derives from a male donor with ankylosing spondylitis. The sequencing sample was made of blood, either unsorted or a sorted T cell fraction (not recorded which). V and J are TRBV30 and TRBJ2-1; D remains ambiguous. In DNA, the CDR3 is TGTGCCCTATCCGGGCGGCCTTCCTACAATGAGCAGTTCTTC. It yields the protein CALSGRPSYNEQFF.